The rows below give T cell receptor beta chains drawn from one sample of a study of blood T cell repertoires in COVID-19. This table comes from immunoSEQ multiplex PCR, and its TCRdb copy is limited to in-frame clones, with some not included. Of approximately 100,000 clones listed, about 88% are singletons. Sequenced: peripheral blood. Receptor source: a human donor in a cohort sampled during active COVID-19. CDR3s include the opening cysteine and the closing phenylalanine or tryptophan. The order of the fields is clone size, V gene, J gene, D gene, CDR3 protein, CDR3 DNA. D genes are given only for firm matches. Where a row states a size, it is once, few, many or the class of an expanded clone; other rows omit it.

>.|TRBV28|TRBJ2-4|.
CASSKLSGENIQYF
TGTGCCAGCAGCAAGCTTAGCGGTGAAAACATTCAGTACTTC
>.|TRBV24-1|TRBJ1-2|.
CATSESIGGGYTF
TGTGCCACCAGTGAGTCTATCGGGGGTGGCTACACCTTC
>.|TRBV6-6|TRBJ1-1|.
CASSYRDTGAFF
TGTGCCAGCAGTTACCGGGACACTGGAGCTTTCTTT
>.|TRBV9|TRBJ2-7|TRBD1
CASSVGQGAYEQYF
TGTGCCAGCAGCGTAGGACAGGGGGCGTACGAGCAGTACTTC
>.|TRBV3-1/TRBV3-2|TRBJ1-2|.
CASSQGGAENYGYTF
TGTGCCAGCAGCCAAGGAGGCGCAGAGAACTATGGCTACACCTTC
>.|TRBV7-2|TRBJ2-2|TRBD1
CASSPPGTANTGELFF
TGTGCCAGCAGCCCCCCCGGGACAGCGAACACCGGGGAGCTGTTTTTT
>.|TRBV5-8|TRBJ2-3|.
CASIEGVAYTDTQYF
TGTGCCAGCATCGAGGGGGTTGCGTACACAGATACGCAGTATTTT
>.|TRBV19|TRBJ1-2|.
CASKKEGPYGYTF
TGTGCCAGTAAGAAGGAGGGGCCCTATGGCTACACCTTC
>.|TRBV10-3|TRBJ1-1|.
CAISESAGMNTEAFF
TGTGCCATCAGTGAGTCTGCAGGAATGAACACTGAAGCTTTCTTT
>.|TRBV7-2|TRBJ2-2|.
CASSLRPGAGGELFF
TGTGCCAGCAGCTTAAGGCCAGGGGCAGGCGGGGAGCTGTTTTTT
>.|TRBV7-9|TRBJ2-5|TRBD1
CASSSYRGPETQYF
TGTGCCAGCAGCTCCTACAGGGGGCCAGAGACCCAGTACTTC
>.|TRBV6-5|TRBJ2-1|TRBD1
CASSRDRYYNEQFF
TGTGCCAGCAGCCGGGACAGGTACTACAATGAGCAGTTCTTC
>.|TRBV5-8|TRBJ1-1|TRBD1
CASSLTSSGTGLTEAFF
TGTGCCAGCAGCTTGACTTCATCCGGGACAGGCCTCACTGAAGCTTTCTTT
>.|TRBV5-1|TRBJ1-1|.
CASSQFSRQNTEAFF
TGCGCCAGCAGCCAATTTTCAAGACAGAACACTGAAGCTTTCTTT
>.|TRBV24-1|TRBJ1-5|.
CATSDLWWETSNQPQHF
TGTGCCACCAGTGATTTGTGGTGGGAGACGAGCAATCAGCCCCAGCATTTT
>.|TRBV6-6|TRBJ1-3|.
CASSPNGQKVSGNTIYF
TGTGCCAGCAGTCCTAACGGACAGAAGGTATCTGGAAACACCATATATTTT
>.|TRBV30|TRBJ2-5|.
CAWSLGAVSGETQYF
TGTGCCTGGAGTCTGGGGGCAGTTTCAGGGGAGACCCAGTACTTC
>.|TRBV10-2|TRBJ2-3|TRBD2
CASIGGETDTQYF
TGCGCCAGCATCGGGGGGGAGACAGATACGCAGTATTTT
>many|TRBV5-1|TRBJ2-7|.
CASRETSSSHEQYF
TGCGCCAGCAGGGAGACTAGTAGCAGCCACGAGCAGTACTTC
>.|TRBV7-2|TRBJ1-1|.
CASSYHTGNTEAFF
TGTGCCAGCAGCTATCACACGGGGAACACTGAAGCTTTCTTT
>.|TRBV4-3|TRBJ1-4|.
CASSQRASEKLFF
TGCGCCAGCAGCCAGCGAGCGTCCGAAAAACTGTTTTTT
>.|TRBV10-1|TRBJ2-3|TRBD2
CATSSGSFGADTQYF
TGCGCCACAAGTAGCGGGAGTTTCGGCGCAGATACGCAGTATTTT
>.|TRBV6-5|TRBJ2-7|TRBD1
CASSYATGTGAYEQYF
TGTGCCAGCAGTTACGCAACCGGGACAGGGGCATACGAGCAGTACTTC
>once|TRBV24-1|TRBJ2-5|.
CATSTERVGETQYF
TGTGCCACCAGTACGGAGCGGGTCGGGGAGACCCAGTACTTC
>.|TRBV29-1|TRBJ1-5|.
CSVRQGSGGNQPQHF
TGCAGCGTTCGTCAGGGGAGTGGTGGCAATCAGCCCCAGCATTTT